These 6 T cell receptor beta chains came from one sample sequenced in a study of cytomegalovirus exposure and HLA in healthy donors. TCRdb's copy holds only in-frame clones and misses some; the assay was immunoSEQ multiplex PCR. Of more than 150,000 clones in the sample, more than 65% were seen once. Material for sequencing was PBMCs. All receptors derive from a woman aged 18-29 years in good health and CMV-seropositive.

The chain is built from TRBV2 and TRBJ2-2; 10 positions agree with TRBD1. Looked up from germline, CDR1 is SNHLY and CDR2 is FYNNEI. This CDR3 contains 16 residues. J lost 7 bases, V lost 5 bases, and 10 bases had no gene match. CDR3 amino acids: CASSPRGQGSGGELFF. CDR3 DNA: TGTGCCAGCAGTCCGAGGGGACAGGGGAGTGGCGGGGAGCTGTTTTTT.

This rearrangement joins TRBV19 to TRBJ1-6; D ambiguous. Looked up from germline, CDR1 is LNHDA and CDR2 is SQIVND (reference sequence). Trimming took 3 bases from V and 10 from J, leaving 7 bases between them. The CDR3 length is 12 residues. CDR3 residues: CASSIEGSPLHF. The CDR3 DNA reads TGTGCCAGTAGTATCGAGGGATCACCCCTCCACTTT.

This clone has only a few counts. V gene TRBV30 combines with J gene TRBJ1-6; 8 bases map to TRBD1. CDR3 length: 14 residues. The V gene's germline CDR1 is GTSNPN and CDR2 SVGIG (reference sequence). V gave up 2 bases and J gave up 13 bases; unmatched junction bases: 10. The CDR3 is CAWSSGQGAGPLHF. For the CDR3, the DNA is TGTGCCTGGAGTTCCGGACAGGGAGCGGGGCCCCTCCACTTT.

This clone was counted between two and nine times. The chain is built from TRBV19 and TRBJ2-5; tentatively, D is TRBD1 (5 bases). The V end lost 5 bases, the J end lost 4 bases, and 11 bases lay between the germline ends. The CDR3 has 13 residues. Germline V gives CDR1 LNHDA, CDR2 SQIVND (reference sequence). The CDR3 spells CASSAARGETQYF. In DNA form, the CDR3 reads TGTGCCAGTAGTGCGGCTAGGGGAGAGACCCAGTACTTC.

This clone showed up many times. V gene TRBV7-9 combines with J gene TRBJ2-7, with TRBD1 matching over 8 bases. The germline gives CDR1 SEHNR, CDR2 FQNEAQ (reference sequence). The junction had 3 bases not matched to a gene; V was cut back by 5 bases and J by 9 bases. The CDR3 spans 11 residues. CDR3 sequence reads: CASSGGQGQYF. DNA of the CDR3: TGTGCCAGCAGCGGCGGACAGGGGCAGTACTTC.

This rearrangement joins TRBV6-5 to TRBJ1-6; 9 nucleotides align to TRBD1. The CDR3 extends over 16 amino acids. J was trimmed by 10 bases and V by 0 bases; bases with no gene match: 7. From germline, CDR1 is MNHEY and CDR2 SVGAGI. CDR3 amino acids: CASSYSGGQGSSPLHF. Written as DNA, the CDR3 is TGTGCCAGCAGTTACTCGGGGGGACAGGGTTCGTCACCCCTCCACTTT.